The next 7 T cell receptor beta chains were all read from a single sample in a study of shared clonotypes between healthy human individuals. Method: immunoSEQ multiplex PCR; TCRdb's copy keeps in-frame clones and lacks some. Of roughly 1 million clones listed, around four fifths are singletons. Material: memory CD4+ T cells sorted from blood. Subset meaning: CD45RA-negative fraction. The receptors were gathered from a man younger than 30 in good health.

The rearrangement links TRBV5-1 to TRBJ2-5; TRBD2 matches 15 bases. The CDR3 length is 15 residues. Germline V gives CDR1 SGHRS, CDR2 YFSETQ. The trim removed 5 bases at V and 3 bases at J, leaving 2 bases unmatched. The CDR3 spells CASSRTSGGEETQYF. The CDR3 DNA reads as TGCGCCAGCAGTAGGACTAGCGGGGGGGAAGAGACCCAGTACTTC. The full variable domain, in which reference TRBV5-1 and TRBJ2-5 provide the parts outside the CDR3, is KAGVTQTPRYLIKTRGQQVTLSCSPISGHRSVSWYQQTPGQGLQFLFEYFSETQRNKGNFPGRFSGRQFSNSRSEMNVSTLELGDSALYLCASSRTSGGEETQYFGPGTRLLVL.

The V gene is TRBV10-3, the J gene TRBJ1-1; 10 bases align to TRBD1. This CDR3 comprises 14 residues. The germline gives CDR1 ENHRY, CDR2 SYGVKD. J was trimmed by 5 bases and V by 6 bases; bases with no gene match: 6. CDR3 sequence reads: CAISDRGLGTEAFF. As DNA, the CDR3 is TGTGCCATCAGCGACAGGGGGCTGGGGACTGAAGCTTTCTTT.

J is TRBJ1-3 and V is TRBV7-8; the match to TRBD1 covers 8 bases. The CDR3 has 16 residues. CDR1 is SGHVS and CDR2 is FQNEAQ in the germline V gene. V gave up 4 bases and J gave up 1 base; unmatched junction bases: 6. The CDR3 loop reads CASSSSGTGSGNTIYF. DNA of the CDR3: TGTGCCAGCAGCTCCTCCGGGACAGGATCTGGAAACACCATATATTTT.

This rearrangement joins TRBV11-2 to TRBJ2-1; 8 nucleotides match TRBD1. The CDR3 length is 15 residues. J lost 3 bases, V lost 1 base, and 2 bases had no gene match. Per the germline V gene, CDR1 is SGHAT and CDR2 is FQNNGV. The CDR3 loop reads CASSLGDRFYNEQFF. In DNA form, the CDR3 reads TGTGCCAGCAGCTTAGGGGACAGGTTCTACAATGAGCAGTTCTTC.

The V call is TRBV27, the J call TRBJ1-5; D is uncertain. This CDR3 is 14 amino acids long. Germline CDR1 MNHEY, CDR2 SMNVEV (reference sequence). With 1 base removed from V and 3 bases from J, the gap between germline ends came to 7 bases. The CDR3 loop reads CASSLYGSNQPQHF. DNA for the CDR3: TGTGCCAGCAGTTTATATGGCTCCAATCAGCCCCAGCATTTT.

The chain couples TRBV10-1 to TRBJ2-1; 13 bases are a match to TRBD2. The CDR3 runs to 14 residues. Germline CDR1 and CDR2: WNHNN and SYGVQD (reference sequence). Losses at the gene ends were 10 bases for V and 4 bases for J; bases not matched to a gene: 4. CDR3 residues: CATGTSGVYNEQFF. CDR3 DNA: TGCGCCACCGGGACTAGCGGGGTTTACAATGAGCAGTTCTTC.

The chain recombines TRBV10-3 with TRBJ1-2, with TRBD1 matching over 7 bases. In germline, CDR1 is ENHRY, CDR2 SYGVKD. After removal of 7 bases from V and 4 bases from J, the junction contained 15 bases not matched to a gene. This CDR3 is built from 16 residues. This CDR3 reads CAINPDSSTGSYGYTF. For the CDR3, the DNA is TGTGCCATCAATCCTGACTCCTCGACAGGGAGCTATGGCTACACCTTC.